Listed below are T cell receptor beta chains from one sample, sequenced in a study of T cell responses to AZD1222 COVID-19 vaccine. Libraries were prepared by immunoSEQ multiplex PCR; TCRdb keeps only in-frame clonotypes and omits some of them. Here the sample spans some 150,000 clones, approximately 90% being singletons. The starting material was peripheral blood, obtained on day 0 of AZD1222 vaccination. These receptors all stem from an adult in good health. The CDR3 runs from the conserved cysteine through the conserved F or W. The order of the fields is clone size, V gene, J gene, D gene, CDR3 protein, CDR3 DNA. The D gene is left open where the match is weak. The size field is filled for only some rows; it gives once, few, many or a size class.

-,TRBV11-2,TRBJ2-1,-,CASSLEVGRTSSYNEQFF,TGTGCCAGCAGCTTAGAAGTAGGTAGGACGAGCTCCTACAATGAGCAGTTCTTC
-,TRBV2,TRBJ2-7,-,CASSYTEVSHEQYF,TGTGCCAGCAGCTACACTGAGGTTAGCCACGAGCAGTACTTC
few,TRBV5-1,TRBJ1-4,TRBD1,CASSRGPAGGNEKLFF,TGCGCCAGCAGCCGAGGGCCAGCAGGGGGAAATGAAAAACTGTTTTTT
-,TRBV29-1,TRBJ1-2,-,CSVRRTDNYGYTF,TGCAGCGTCCGGCGGACAGACAACTATGGCTACACCTTC
-,TRBV10-3,TRBJ2-7,-,CAIRDSSYEQYF,TGTGCCATCCGGGATAGCTCCTACGAGCAGTACTTC
-,TRBV3-1/TRBV3-2,TRBJ2-5,-,CASSQAPHQETQYF,TGTGCCAGCAGCCAAGCCCCACACCAAGAGACCCAGTACTTC
-,TRBV19,TRBJ1-1,-,CASSSRGLRAEAFF,TGTGCCAGTAGTAGTAGAGGTCTTCGCGCTGAAGCTTTCTTT
-,TRBV19,TRBJ1-2,-,CASRKQGQNKPGYTF,TGTGCCAGTAGGAAGCAGGGACAAAACAAGCCTGGCTACACCTTC
-,TRBV19,TRBJ2-7,-,CASSAGREYEQYF,TGTGCCAGTAGTGCAGGGCGGGAATACGAGCAGTACTTC
-,TRBV7-8,TRBJ1-2,-,CASSYGGQDGYTF,TGTGCCAGCAGCTACGGGGGGCAAGATGGCTACACCTTC
-,TRBV29-1,TRBJ1-1,-,CSVYPGMNTEAFF,TGCAGCGTCTACCCTGGTATGAACACTGAAGCTTTCTTT
-,TRBV3-1/TRBV3-2,TRBJ2-1,TRBD2,CASSWGLAAYNEQFF,TGTGCCAGCAGCTGGGGACTAGCGGCCTACAATGAGCAGTTCTTC
-,TRBV5-1,TRBJ2-7,TRBD2,CASSLQSSGEVVQYF,TGCGCCAGCAGCTTGCAGTCTAGCGGGGAGGTCGTGCAGTACTTC
-,TRBV18,TRBJ1-2,TRBD1,CASSPRQGRDNYGYTF,TGTGCCAGCTCACCCAGACAGGGGCGCGATAACTATGGCTACACCTTC
-,TRBV4-1,TRBJ1-3,TRBD1,CASSQDSRPRGPLSGNTIYF,TGCGCCAGCAGCCAAGATTCGAGGCCGAGGGGGCCCCTCTCTGGAAACACCATATATTTT
-,TRBV2,TRBJ1-2,-,CASSGTANYGYTF,TGTGCCAGCAGTGGTACAGCTAACTATGGCTACACCTTC
once,TRBV30,TRBJ2-7,TRBD1,CAWRAKDRGQGYEQYF,TGTGCCTGGAGGGCGAAAGATAGAGGACAGGGCTACGAGCAGTACTTC
-,TRBV23-1,TRBJ1-2,-,CASSQDRHYGYTF,TGCGCCAGCAGTCAAGACCGACACTATGGCTACACCTTC
-,TRBV6-1,TRBJ1-1,-,CASSDGTLIEAFF,TGTGCCAGCAGTGACGGGACTTTGATTGAAGCTTTCTTT
-,TRBV5-6,TRBJ1-5,-,CASSLFGNSNQPQHF,TGTGCCAGCAGCTTGTTCGGAAATAGCAATCAGCCCCAGCATTTT
-,TRBV19,TRBJ2-7,-,CASEKTGSYEQYF,TGTGCCAGTGAAAAGACAGGTTCCTACGAGCAGTACTTC
-,TRBV5-1,TRBJ1-1,-,CASSLQQVNTEAFF,TGCGCCAGCAGCTTGCAACAGGTGAACACTGAAGCTTTCTTT
-,TRBV5-1,TRBJ2-7,-,CASSPSPTATYEQYF,TGCGCCAGCAGTCCCTCTCCCACGGCTACCTACGAGCAGTACTTC
-,TRBV11-2,TRBJ1-6,-,CASSLEVFSSPLHF,TGTGCCAGCAGCTTAGAGGTATTCAGTTCACCCCTCCACTTT
-,TRBV6-5,TRBJ1-1,-,CASSDSTDSEAFF,TGTGCCAGCAGTGACTCAACCGACAGTGAAGCTTTCTTT
-,TRBV7-9,TRBJ2-1,TRBD2,CASSGRAGGRFRNEQFF,TGTGCCAGCAGCGGCCGGGCGGGCGGGAGATTTCGGAATGAGCAGTTCTTC